This T cell receptor (beta chain) derives from a study of blood T cell repertoires in COVID-19. Profiling relied on immunoSEQ multiplex PCR, and the TCRdb table lists in-frame clones only, not all of them. The profile covers about 68,000 clones, with over 60% appearing a single time and approximately 20% taken by the ten largest. The germline CDR1 and CDR2 sequences are MGHRA and YSYEKL. V dropped 3 bases and J dropped 2; count of bases not matched to a gene: 12. This CDR3 has 18 amino acids. The chain is built from TRBV4-1 and TRBJ2-2; the match to TRBD2 covers 7 bases. The receptor was isolated from a human donor in a cohort sampled during active COVID-19. Sequences were obtained from peripheral blood. CDR3 sequence reads: CASSQRRSSGFNTGELFF. The DNA for the CDR3 is TGCGCCAGCAGCCAGAGACGCAGTAGCGGGTTTAACACCGGGGAGCTGTTTTTT.